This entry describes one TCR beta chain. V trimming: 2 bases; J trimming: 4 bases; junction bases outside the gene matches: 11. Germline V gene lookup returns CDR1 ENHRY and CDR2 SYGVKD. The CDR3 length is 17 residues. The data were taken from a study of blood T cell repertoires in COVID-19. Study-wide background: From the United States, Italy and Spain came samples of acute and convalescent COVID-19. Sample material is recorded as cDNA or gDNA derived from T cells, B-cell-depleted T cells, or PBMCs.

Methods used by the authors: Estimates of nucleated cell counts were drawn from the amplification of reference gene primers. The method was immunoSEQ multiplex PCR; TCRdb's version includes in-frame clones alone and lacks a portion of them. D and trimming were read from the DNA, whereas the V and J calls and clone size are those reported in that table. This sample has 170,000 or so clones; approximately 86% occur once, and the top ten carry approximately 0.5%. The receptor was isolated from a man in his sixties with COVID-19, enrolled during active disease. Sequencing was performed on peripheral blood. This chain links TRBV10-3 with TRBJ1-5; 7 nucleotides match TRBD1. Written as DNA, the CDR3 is TGTGCCATCAGTGAGGCACCGGGACAGCGGGGGAATCAGCCCCAGCATTTT. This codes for CAISEAPGQRGNQPQHF.